The entry below gives a single TCR beta chain sequence along with its context. Original processing notes: Amplification with reference gene primers provided the estimates of nucleated cell counts. Assay used: immunoSEQ multiplex PCR; TCRdb lists only in-frame clones, some missing. D and trimming were read from the DNA, whereas the V and J calls and clone size are those reported in that table. This sample has roughly 280,000 clones, with roughly 86% found just once. CDR1 and CDR2 from the germline V gene are SNHLY and FYNNEI. The CDR3 has 12 residues. Trimming pared 8 bases from V and 9 bases from J, leaving 14 bases between. This sample was taken from a study of blood T cell repertoires in COVID-19. Study-level background: Acute-phase and convalescent COVID-19 samples originated in the United States, Italy and Spain. Sources were T cells, B-cell-depleted T cells, or PBMCs; the material itself was cDNA or gDNA.

The source of this sequence is a man aged 18 to 35 with active or convalescent COVID-19. This rearrangement joins TRBV2 to TRBJ1-3; TRBD1 might be the D (5 bases). Sequenced: peripheral blood. Written as DNA, the CDR3 is TGTGCCAGCGGGGTTCCGGGGGGCACCATATATTTT. As protein: CASGVPGGTIYF.